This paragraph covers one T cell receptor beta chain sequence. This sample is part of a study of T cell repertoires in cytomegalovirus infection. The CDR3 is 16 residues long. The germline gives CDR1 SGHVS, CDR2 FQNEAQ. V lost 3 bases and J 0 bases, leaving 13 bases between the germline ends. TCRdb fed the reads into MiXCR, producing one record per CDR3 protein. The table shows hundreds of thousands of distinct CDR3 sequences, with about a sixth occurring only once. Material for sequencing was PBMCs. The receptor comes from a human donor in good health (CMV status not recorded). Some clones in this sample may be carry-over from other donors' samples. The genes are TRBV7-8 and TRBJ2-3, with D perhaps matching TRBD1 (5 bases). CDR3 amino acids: CASSFFLGRSTDTQYF. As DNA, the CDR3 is TGTGCCAGCAGCTTCTTTCTGGGGCGGAGCACAGATACGCAGTATTTT.